This T cell receptor (beta chain) is from a study of T cell changes during pregnancy in multiple sclerosis. The method was immunoSEQ multiplex PCR; TCRdb's version includes in-frame clones alone and lacks a portion of them. The top ten clones hold over 0.45% of a sample with 30,000 to 40,000 clones, around nine tenths of them seen once. The V end was cut by 0 bases, the J end by 3 bases, with 9 bases between. CDR1 and CDR2 (germline): SGHDN, FVKESK. This CDR3 region has 14 residues. Specimen: CD4+ T cells from peripheral blood mononuclear cells, collected in the first trimester of pregnancy. This rearrangement joins TRBV14 to TRBJ2-7, with a possible D match to TRBD1 (5 bases). The receptor was derived from a female donor in good health, enrolled as a control in a pregnancy study. As DNA, the CDR3 is TGTGCCAGCAGCCAAGATTTGACAGTCTACGAGCAGTACTTC. Encoded protein: CASSQDLTVYEQYF.